The entry that follows covers one T cell receptor beta chain sequence. Antigen specificity is unknown. This record comes from a study of T cell responses to AZD1222 COVID-19 vaccine. The repertoire was sequenced with immunoSEQ multiplex PCR; TCRdb's copy has only in-frame clones and lacks some. Seen here are approximately 88,000 clones, 92% observed once, and the top ten hold 5% to 6.5%. Germline V CDR1 and CDR2: LNHDA, SQIVND (reference sequence). The V end lost 7 bases, the J end lost 4 bases, and 16 bases lay between the germline ends. This CDR3 is built from 14 residues. Broader study findings: The sample set comprised mostly white British donors with more females, and clonal diversity was possibly underestimated.

Here the sequenced sample was peripheral blood, taken on day 0 of AZD1222 vaccination. The chain employs TRBV19 and TRBJ2-5; D may be TRBD2 (7 bases). The sequence was collected from an adult in good health. The chain's CDR3 is CASNTAGEGETQYF. The DNA for the CDR3 is TGTGCCAGTAATACCGCAGGGGAGGGAGAGACCCAGTACTTC.